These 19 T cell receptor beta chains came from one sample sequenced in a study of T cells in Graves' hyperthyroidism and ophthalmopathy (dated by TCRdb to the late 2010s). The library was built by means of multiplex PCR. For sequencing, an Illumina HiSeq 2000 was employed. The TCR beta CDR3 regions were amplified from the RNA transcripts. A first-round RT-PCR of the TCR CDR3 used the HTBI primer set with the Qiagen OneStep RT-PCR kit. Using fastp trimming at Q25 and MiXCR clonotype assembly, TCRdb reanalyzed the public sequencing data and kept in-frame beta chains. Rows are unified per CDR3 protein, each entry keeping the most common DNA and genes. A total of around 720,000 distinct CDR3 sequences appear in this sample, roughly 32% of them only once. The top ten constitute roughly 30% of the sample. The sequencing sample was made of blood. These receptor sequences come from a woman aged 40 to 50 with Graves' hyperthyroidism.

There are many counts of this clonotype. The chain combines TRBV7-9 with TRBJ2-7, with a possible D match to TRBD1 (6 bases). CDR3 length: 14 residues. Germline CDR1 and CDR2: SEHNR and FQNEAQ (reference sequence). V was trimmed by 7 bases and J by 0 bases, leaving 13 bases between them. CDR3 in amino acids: CASTRQASSYEQYF. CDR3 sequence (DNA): TGTGCCAGCACTAGACAGGCATCCTCCTACGAGCAGTACTTC. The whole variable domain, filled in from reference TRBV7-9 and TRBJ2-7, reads DTGVSQNPRHKITKRGQNVTFRCDPISEHNRLYWYRQTLGQGPEFLTYFQNEAQLEKSRLLSDRFSAERPKGSFSTLEIQRTEQGDSAMYLCASTRQASSYEQYFGPGTRLTVT.

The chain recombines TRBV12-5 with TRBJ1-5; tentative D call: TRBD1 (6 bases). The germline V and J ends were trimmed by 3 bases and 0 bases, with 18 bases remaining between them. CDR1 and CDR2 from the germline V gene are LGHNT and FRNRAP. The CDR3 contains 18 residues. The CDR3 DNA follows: TGTGCTAGTGGTTTATTCGTCTGGGGGGGCTATAGCAATCAGCCCCAGCATTTT. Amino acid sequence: CASGLFVWGGYSNQPQHF. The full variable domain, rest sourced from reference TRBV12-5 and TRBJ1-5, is DARVTQTPRHKVTEMGQEVTMRCQPILGHNTVFWYRQTMMQGLELLAYFRNRAPLDDSGMPKDRFSAEMPDATLATLKIQPSEPRDSAVYFCASGLFVWGGYSNQPQHFGDGTRLSIL.

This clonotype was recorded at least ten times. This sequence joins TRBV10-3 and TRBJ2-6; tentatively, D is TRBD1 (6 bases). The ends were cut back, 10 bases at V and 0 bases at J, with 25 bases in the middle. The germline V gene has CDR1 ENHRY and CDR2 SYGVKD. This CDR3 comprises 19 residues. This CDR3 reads CATQGGLGGISSGANVLTF. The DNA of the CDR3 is TGTGCCACCCAAGGGGGTCTAGGGGGTATTAGCTCTGGGGCCAACGTCCTGACTTTC.

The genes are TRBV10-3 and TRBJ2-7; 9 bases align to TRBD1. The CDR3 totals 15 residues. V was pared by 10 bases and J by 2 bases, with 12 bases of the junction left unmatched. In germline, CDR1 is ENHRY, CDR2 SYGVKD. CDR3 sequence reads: CASSPGQGNAYEQYF. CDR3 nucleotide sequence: TGTGCCAGCTCACCAGGACAGGGGAACGCCTACGAGCAGTACTTC.

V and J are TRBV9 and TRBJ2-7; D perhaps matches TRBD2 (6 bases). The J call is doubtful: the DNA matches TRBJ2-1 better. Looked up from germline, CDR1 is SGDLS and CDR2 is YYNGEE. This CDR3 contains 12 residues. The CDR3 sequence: CASSALAEEQFF. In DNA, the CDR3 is TGTGCCAGCAGCGCTTTAGCGGAAGAGCAGTTCTTC.

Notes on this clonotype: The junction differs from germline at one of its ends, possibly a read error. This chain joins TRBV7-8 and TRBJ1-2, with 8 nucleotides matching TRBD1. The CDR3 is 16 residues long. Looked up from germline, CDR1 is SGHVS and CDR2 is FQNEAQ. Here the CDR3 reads CASSAINRGYNCGYTF. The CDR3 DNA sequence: TGTGCCAGCAGCGCCATAAACAGGGGGTATAACTGTGGCTACACCTTC. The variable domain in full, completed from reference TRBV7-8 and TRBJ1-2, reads GAGVSQSPRYKVAKRGQDVALRCDPISGHVSLFWYQQALGQGPEFLTYFQNEAQLDKSGLPSDRFFAERPEGSVSTLKIQRTQQEDSAVYLCASSAINRGYNCGYTFGSGTRLTVV.

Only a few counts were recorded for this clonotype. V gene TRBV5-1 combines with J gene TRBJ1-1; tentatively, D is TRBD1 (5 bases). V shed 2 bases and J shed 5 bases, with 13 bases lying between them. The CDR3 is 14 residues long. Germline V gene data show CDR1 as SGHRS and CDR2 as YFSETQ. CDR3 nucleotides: TGCGCCAGCAGCTTTACGGGGGTCTTTACTGAAGCTTTCTTT. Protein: CASSFTGVFTEAFF.

CDR3 sequence reads: CASSEGTGVSGANVLTF. CDR3 nucleotides: TGTGCCAGCAGTGAAGGGACAGGTGTCTCTGGGGCCAACGTCCTGACTTTC. The V call is TRBV2, the J call TRBJ2-6; 7 bases match TRBD1. The junction had 3 bases not matched to a gene; V was cut back by 1 base and J by 0 bases. Germline CDR1 reads SNHLY; CDR2 reads FYNNEI. The CDR3 has 17 residues.

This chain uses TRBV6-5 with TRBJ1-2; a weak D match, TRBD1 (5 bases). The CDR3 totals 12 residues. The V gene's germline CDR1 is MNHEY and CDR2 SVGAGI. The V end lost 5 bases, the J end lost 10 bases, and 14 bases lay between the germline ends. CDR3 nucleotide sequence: TGTGCCAGCAGTCTACTTGGGGCTACCTACACCTTC. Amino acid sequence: CASSLLGATYTF.

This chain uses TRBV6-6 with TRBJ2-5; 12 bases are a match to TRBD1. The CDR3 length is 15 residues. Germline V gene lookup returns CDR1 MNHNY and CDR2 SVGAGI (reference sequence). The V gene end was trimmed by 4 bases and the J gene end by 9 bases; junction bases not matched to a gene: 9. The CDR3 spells CASSSGQGALGAQYF. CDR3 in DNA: TGTGCCAGCAGTTCGGGACAGGGGGCCCTTGGGGCCCAGTACTTC.

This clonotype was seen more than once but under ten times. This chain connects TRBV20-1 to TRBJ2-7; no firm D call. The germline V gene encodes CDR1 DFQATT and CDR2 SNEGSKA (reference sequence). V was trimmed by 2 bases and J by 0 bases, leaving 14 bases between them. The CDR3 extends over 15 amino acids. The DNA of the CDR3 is TGCAGTGCTAGATCCGGGCAAAGGAGCTCCTACGAGCAGTACTTC. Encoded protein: CSARSGQRSSYEQYF.

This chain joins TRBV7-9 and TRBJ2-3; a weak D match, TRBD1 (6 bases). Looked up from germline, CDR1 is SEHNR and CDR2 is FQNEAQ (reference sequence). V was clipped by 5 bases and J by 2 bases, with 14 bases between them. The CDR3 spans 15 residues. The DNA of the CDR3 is TGTGCCAGCAGCCACCAGGGGAAGTTCACAGATACGCAGTATTTT. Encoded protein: CASSHQGKFTDTQYF.

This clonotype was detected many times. The DNA of the CDR3 is TGTGCCAGCAGCTTAGTATTGGGTAACTCACCCCTCCACTTT. Translation gives CASSLVLGNSPLHF. The V call is TRBV11-2, the J call TRBJ1-6; D uncertain. CDR1 SGHAT and CDR2 FQNNGV come from the germline V gene. The CDR3 has 14 amino acids. V lost 1 base and J 10 bases, leaving 11 bases between the germline ends. The full variable domain, completed using reference TRBV11-2 and TRBJ1-6, is EAGVAQSPRYKIIEKRQSVAFWCNPISGHATLYWYQQILGQGPKLLIQFQNNGVVDDSQLPKDRFSAERLKGVDSTLKIQPAKLEDSAVYLCASSLVLGNSPLHFGNGTRLTVT.

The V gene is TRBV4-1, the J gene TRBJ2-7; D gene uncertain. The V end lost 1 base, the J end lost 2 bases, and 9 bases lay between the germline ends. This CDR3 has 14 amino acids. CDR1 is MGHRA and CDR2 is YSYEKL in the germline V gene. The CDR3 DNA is TGCGCCAGCAGCCAAGTTACCGGAACCTACGAGCAGTACTTC. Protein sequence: CASSQVTGTYEQYF.

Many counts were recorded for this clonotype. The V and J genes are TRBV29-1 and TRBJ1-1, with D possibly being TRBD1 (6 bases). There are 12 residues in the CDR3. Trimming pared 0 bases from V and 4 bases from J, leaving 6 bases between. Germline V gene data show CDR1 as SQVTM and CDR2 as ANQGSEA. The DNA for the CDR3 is TGCAGCGTTGAAGAGGGGGCCACTGAAGCTTTCTTT. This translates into CSVEEGATEAFF.

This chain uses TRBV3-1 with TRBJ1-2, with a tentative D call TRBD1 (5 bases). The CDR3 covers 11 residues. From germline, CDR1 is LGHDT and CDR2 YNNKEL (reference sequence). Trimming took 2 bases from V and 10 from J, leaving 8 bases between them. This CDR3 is CASSQIGTYTF. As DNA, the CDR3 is TGTGCCAGCAGCCAAATCGGGACCTACACCTTC.

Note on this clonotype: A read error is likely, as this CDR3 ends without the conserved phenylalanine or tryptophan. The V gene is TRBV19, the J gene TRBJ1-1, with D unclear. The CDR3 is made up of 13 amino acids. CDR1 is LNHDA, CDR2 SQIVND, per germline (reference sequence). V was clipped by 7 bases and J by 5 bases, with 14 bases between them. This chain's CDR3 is CASKRKTETEAFL. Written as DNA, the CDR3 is TGTGCCAGTAAGCGAAAAACGGAAACTGAAGCTTTCCTT.

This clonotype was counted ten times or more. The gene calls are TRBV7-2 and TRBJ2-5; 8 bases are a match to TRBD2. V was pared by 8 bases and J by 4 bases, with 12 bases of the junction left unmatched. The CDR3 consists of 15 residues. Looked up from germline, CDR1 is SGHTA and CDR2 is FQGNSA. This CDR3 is CASGDGGGRGETQYF. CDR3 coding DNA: TGTGCCAGCGGAGACGGGGGGGGCCGGGGAGAGACCCAGTACTTC.

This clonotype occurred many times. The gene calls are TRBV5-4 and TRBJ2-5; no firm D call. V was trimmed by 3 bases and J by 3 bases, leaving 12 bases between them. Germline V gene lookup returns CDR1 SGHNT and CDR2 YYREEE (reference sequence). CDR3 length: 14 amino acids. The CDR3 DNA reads TGTGCCAGCAGCTCGGGTTTGCTGGAAGAGACCCAGTACTTC. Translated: CASSSGLLEETQYF.